This T cell receptor beta chain is drawn from a study of cytomegalovirus exposure and HLA in healthy donors. Whole-study results and caveats: Reports credit the classifier with highly specific, highly sensitive diagnosis of cytomegalovirus status. Rare sequences made up most TCRs, while some public TCRs were found in many donors. A later analysis showed that HLA-associated TCR beta chains had undergone more clonal expansion than equally common others.

On this clone: Its target is unknown. One end of the junction fails to match germline, which may point to a read error.

This CDR3 region has 11 residues. Germline V gene sequence: CDR1 SEHNR, CDR2 FQNEAQ (reference sequence). Both 60 Vbeta primers and 13 Jbeta primers went into the PCR. Sequencing was performed with immunoSEQ multiplex PCR; in TCRdb, only in-frame clones are kept and a portion is missing. The data hold 160,000 or so clones, with roughly 80% observed a single time. The chain couples TRBV7-9 to TRBJ2-7; D uncertain. The sample was PBMCs. The TCR originated in a man aged 50 or older in good health and CMV-seropositive. Here the CDR3 reads CSSSLYHEQYF. CDR3 in DNA: TGTTCCAGCAGCTTATATCACGAGCAGTACTTC.